Below, 12 T cell receptor beta chains from the same sample are listed, as sequenced in a study of blood T cell repertoires in COVID-19. Measured with immunoSEQ multiplex PCR; TCRdb has only the in-frame clones, and not every one. The sample gives about 260,000 clones, about 87% of which show up once; over 3.5% is in the top ten. The sample taken for sequencing was peripheral blood. Receptors originate from a middle-aged woman with acute or convalescent COVID-19.

The V call is TRBV6-5, the J call TRBJ1-2; D ambiguous. This CDR3 is built from 14 residues. The germline CDR1 and CDR2 sequences are MNHEY and SVGAGI. V lost 0 bases and J lost 8, with 13 bases in between. The CDR3 sequence is CASSYSLQGGGYTF. The CDR3 nucleotides are TGTGCCAGCAGTTACTCGTTGCAAGGAGGAGGCTACACCTTC.

The rearrangement links TRBV19 to TRBJ2-1; 7 nucleotides align to TRBD1. The CDR3 contains 14 residues. The J segment lost 7 bases and the V segment lost 4 bases, leaving 7 bases of the junction unmatched. Germline CDR1 and CDR2: LNHDA and SQIVND (reference sequence). As DNA, the CDR3 is TGTGCCAGTAGTAAGGGGGTGACAGGGAATGAGCAGTTCTTC. This codes for CASSKGVTGNEQFF.

This chain connects TRBV2 to TRBJ2-2, with TRBD1 matching over 8 bases. The V gene's germline CDR1 is SNHLY and CDR2 FYNNEI. This CDR3 is built from 14 residues. With 4 bases clipped from V and 7 bases from J, the junction kept 5 bases outside the gene matches. Here the CDR3 DNA reads TGTGCCAGCAGTGCGGACAGGGATGTCGGGGAGCTGTTTTTT. As protein: CASSADRDVGELFF.

The chain links TRBV24-1 to TRBJ2-3, with TRBD1 matching over 7 bases. Germline assignment: CDR1 KGHDR and CDR2 SFDVKD. The length of the CDR3 is 14 residues. V gave up 6 bases and J gave up 0 bases; unmatched junction bases: 2. This CDR3 is CATSLGQSTDTQYF. The CDR3 nucleotides are TGTGCCACCAGTTTGGGACAGAGCACAGATACGCAGTATTTT.

The CDR3 here is CAWKLWWGPEAFF. DNA of the CDR3: TGTGCCTGGAAGCTGTGGTGGGGCCCTGAAGCTTTCTTT. This sequence joins TRBV30 and TRBJ1-1; perhaps TRBD1 as D (5 bases). The CDR3 consists of 13 residues. Germline V gives CDR1 GTSNPN, CDR2 SVGIG (reference sequence). Trimming took 4 bases from V and 6 from J, leaving 15 bases between them.

The chain uses TRBV11-2 and TRBJ2-2; TRBD1 might be the D (6 bases). The V end lost 1 base, the J end lost 12 bases, and 12 bases lay between the germline ends. The CDR3 consists of 13 residues. Germline V lookup: CDR1 SGHAT, CDR2 FQNNGV. The CDR3 spells CASSLVRQGKLFF. DNA for the CDR3: TGTGCCAGCAGCTTAGTGAGGCAGGGGAAGCTGTTTTTT.

This chain uses TRBV11-1 with TRBJ1-2; the D is unclear. The V gene's germline CDR1 is SGHAT and CDR2 FQDESV (reference sequence). The CDR3 has 13 residues. V was pared by 2 bases and J by 1 base, with 5 bases between. The CDR3 region is CASSLTDNYGYTF. The CDR3 coding sequence is TGTGCCAGCAGCTTAACAGATAACTATGGCTACACCTTC. The full variable domain, completed using reference TRBV11-1 and TRBJ1-2, is EAEVAQSPRYKITEKSQAVAFWCDPISGHATLYWYRQILGQGPELLVQFQDESVVDDSQLPKDRFSAERLKGVDSTLKIQPAELGDSAMYLCASSLTDNYGYTFGSGTRLTVV.

The V gene is TRBV27, the J gene TRBJ1-2; TRBD1 might be the D (6 bases). Trimming took off 3 bases at V and 2 bases at J, with 16 bases between the two ends. CDR3 length: 16 residues. CDR1 is MNHEY, CDR2 SMNVEV, per germline (reference sequence). DNA of the CDR3: TGTGCCAGCAGTTTTCCTCCGGGACAAGGAAACTATGGCTACACCTTC. This gives the protein CASSFPPGQGNYGYTF.

This clone was counted between two and nine times. The chain combines TRBV5-6 with TRBJ1-1; D is undetermined. V lost 6 bases to trimming and J lost 2 bases, with 11 bases between them. CDR1 is SGHDT and CDR2 is YYEEEE in the germline V gene. The CDR3 covers 13 residues. The CDR3 DNA follows: TGTGCCAGCATCTTATCTTTTAACACTGAAGCTTTCTTT. Its protein is CASILSFNTEAFF.

The rearrangement links TRBV6-1 to TRBJ1-3; D call uncertain. This CDR3 contains 15 residues. V dropped 2 bases and J dropped 2 bases, with 10 bases sitting between them. Germline V gives CDR1 MNHNS, CDR2 SASEGT. CDR3 in amino acids: CASSEIPLTGNTIYF. The CDR3 DNA sequence: TGTGCCAGCAGTGAAATTCCCCTTACTGGAAACACCATATATTTT.

This rearrangement joins TRBV5-5 to TRBJ1-2; D is possibly TRBD1 (5 bases). This CDR3 contains 14 residues. V was cut by 4 bases and J by 0 bases, with 10 bases left in between. Germline assignment: CDR1 SGHKS and CDR2 YYEKEE (reference sequence). CDR3 in DNA: TGTGCCAGCAGCCGGGGGACGGCTAACTATGGCTACACCTTC. Residues: CASSRGTANYGYTF.

The chain combines TRBV18 with TRBJ1-2; possible D gene TRBD1, 5 bases. Trimming took off 1 base at V and 8 bases at J, with 14 bases between the two ends. The germline V gene has CDR1 KGHSH and CDR2 LQKENI. This CDR3 contains 14 residues. The CDR3 spells CASSPRGGAWGYTF. CDR3 nucleotide sequence: TGTGCCAGCTCACCACGTGGAGGGGCTTGGGGCTACACCTTC.